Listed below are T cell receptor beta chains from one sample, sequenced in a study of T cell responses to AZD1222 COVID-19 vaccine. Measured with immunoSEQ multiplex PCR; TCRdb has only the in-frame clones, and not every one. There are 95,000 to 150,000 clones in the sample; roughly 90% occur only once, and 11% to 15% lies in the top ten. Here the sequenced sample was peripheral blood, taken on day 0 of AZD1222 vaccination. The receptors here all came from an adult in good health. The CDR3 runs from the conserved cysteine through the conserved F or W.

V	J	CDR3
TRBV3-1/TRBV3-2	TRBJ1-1	CASSPASLDTEAFF
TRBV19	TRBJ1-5	CASSRGGQPQHF
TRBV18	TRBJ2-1	CASSPLDQGLNNEQFF
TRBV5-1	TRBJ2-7	CASKIDVEQYF
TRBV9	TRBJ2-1	CASSVAGLAEQFF
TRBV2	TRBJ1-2	CASKPGGYGYTF
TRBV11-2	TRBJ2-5	CASSSLAGGLSQETQYF
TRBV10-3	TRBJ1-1	CAISAGPEAFF
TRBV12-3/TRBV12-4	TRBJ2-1	CASSLDGYDEQFF
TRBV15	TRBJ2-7	CATSKAAGALYEQYF
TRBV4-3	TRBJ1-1	CASSQDRGIYTEAFF
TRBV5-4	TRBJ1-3	CASSPTGGPSSGNTIYF
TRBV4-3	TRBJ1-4	CASSQVGEATNEKLFF
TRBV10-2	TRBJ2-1	CASSEWREMRNEQFF
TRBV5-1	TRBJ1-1	CASSWSPGMDTEAFF
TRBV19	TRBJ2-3	CASMDNYGGTDTQYF
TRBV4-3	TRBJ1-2	CASSLYTGDYGYTF
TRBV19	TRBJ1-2	CATEGRTSNYGYTF
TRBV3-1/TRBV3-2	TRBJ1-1	CASSQESGDTEAFF
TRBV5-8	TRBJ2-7	CASLNTGGGYEQYF
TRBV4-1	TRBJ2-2	CASSHRPSILDANTGELFF
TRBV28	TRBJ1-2	CAAGVGYTF
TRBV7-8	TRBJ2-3	CASSLGPLTDTQYF
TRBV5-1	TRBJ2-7	CASSLEDYEQYF
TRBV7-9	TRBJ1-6	CASSLDPGQSSYNSPLHF
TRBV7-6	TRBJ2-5	CASSLDPPTGSQETQYF
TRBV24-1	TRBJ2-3	CATSASPASGGQMDTQYF
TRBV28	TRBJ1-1	CASSQGLPAEAFF
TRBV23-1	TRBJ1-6	CASSQKPPGRMSSYNSPLHF
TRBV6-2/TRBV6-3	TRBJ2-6	CASSYAGANVLTF
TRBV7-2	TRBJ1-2	CASSLDGGDIYGYTF
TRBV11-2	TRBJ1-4	CASSLGIATNEKLFF
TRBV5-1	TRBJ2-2	CASSRSTGPVSGELFF
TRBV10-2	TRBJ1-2	CASSGDRIYGYTF
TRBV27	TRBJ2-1	CASSLSAPGIPEQFF
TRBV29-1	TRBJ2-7	CSVGDRAHEQYF
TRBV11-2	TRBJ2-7	CASSLPRGSSYEQYF
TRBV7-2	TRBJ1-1	CASSLPGARTEAFF
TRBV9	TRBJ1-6	CASSVEPQTPLHF
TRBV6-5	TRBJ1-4	CASSFIRDPTNEKLFF
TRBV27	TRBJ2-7	CASAGLLKKYEQYF
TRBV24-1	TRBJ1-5	CATSDHRVNQPQHF
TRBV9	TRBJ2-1	CASSVSGTENEQFF
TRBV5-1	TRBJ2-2	CASRLGTVNTGELFF
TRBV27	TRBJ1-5	CASRVTGGQPQHF
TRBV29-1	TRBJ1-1	CSVEGQTNTEAFF
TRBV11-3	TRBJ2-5	CASSQGETQYF
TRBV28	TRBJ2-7	CASSFLGTFEQYF
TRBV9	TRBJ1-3	CASSPLSSLGNTIYF
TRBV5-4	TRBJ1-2	CASSLDRGLNGYTF
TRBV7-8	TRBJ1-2	CASSPQRDDRDGYTF
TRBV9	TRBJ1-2	CASSARRGGDYGYTF
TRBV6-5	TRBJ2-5	CASSYSTVRQETQYF
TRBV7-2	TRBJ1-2	CASSSPYRTGRGSYGYTF
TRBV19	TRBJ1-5	CASSAHSNQPQHF
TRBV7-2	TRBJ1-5	CASSLHNGGNQPQHF
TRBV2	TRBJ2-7	CASSEGDSTPYEQYF
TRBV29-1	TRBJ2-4	CSVERWGIAKNIQYF
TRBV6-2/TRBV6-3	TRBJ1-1	CASSYFPFGGNTEAFF
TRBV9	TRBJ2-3	CASSVAGSTDTQYF